A selection of T cell receptor beta chains follows, all from one sample in a study of cytomegalovirus exposure and HLA in healthy donors. Only in-frame clones appear in the TCRdb table, and some are missing; sequencing was by immunoSEQ multiplex PCR. Of around 200,000 clones in the sample, around 75% were seen once. The specimen sequenced was PBMCs. The receptors originated from a male donor in good health and CMV-seronegative. Both conserved end residues are part of each CDR3. A D gene is named only where the DNA matches it firmly. Size is stated for part of the rows, as once, few or many counts, or as a class when the clone is expanded.

j_gene,d_gene,v_gene,abundance,CDR3nt,CDR3aa
TRBJ1-1,TRBD1,TRBV6-5,.,TGTGCCAGCAGCCGACAGGGGGGGTGGGCTGAAGCTTTCTTT,CASSRQGGWAEAFF
TRBJ2-5,TRBD1,TRBV7-3,.,TGTGCCAGCAGCACGACAGGGGCGGTGGGCGAGACCCAGTACTTC,CASSTTGAVGETQYF
TRBJ2-1,TRBD2,TRBV19,.,TGTGCCAGTAGTACCACTAGCGGGAGGGCGGATGAGCAGTTCTTC,CASSTTSGRADEQFF
TRBJ2-3,TRBD2,TRBV6-5,.,TGTGCCAGCAGTTACTCGACTAGCGGGAGTTATACGCAGTATTTT,CASSYSTSGSYTQYF
TRBJ1-5,.,TRBV28,.,TGTGCCCTAACGAGGAGCAATCAGCCCCAGCATTTT,CALTRSNQPQHF
TRBJ2-1,TRBD2,TRBV11-2,few,TGTGCCAGCAGCTTAGCAGCTTGGACTAGCGGGGGGTACAATGAGCAGTTCTTC,CASSLAAWTSGGYNEQFF
TRBJ2-1,TRBD2,TRBV6-5,.,TGTGCCAGCAGTTACGTGGGAGGGCTGTACAATGAGCAGTTCTTC,CASSYVGGLYNEQFF
TRBJ1-1,.,TRBV6-5,.,TGTGCCAGCAGTTACGGGGGGGGCGCGAACACTGAAGCTTTCTTT,CASSYGGGANTEAFF
TRBJ2-7,TRBD1,TRBV30,.,TGTGCCTGGGAATCGACAGGGCGAAACTACGAGCAGTACTTC,CAWESTGRNYEQYF
TRBJ1-1,TRBD1,TRBV30,.,TGTGCCTGGACCGCCCTCAGGGGGGCTGAAGCTTTCTTT,CAWTALRGAEAFF
TRBJ2-3,TRBD2,TRBV27,few,TGTGCCAGCAGTTCCCCGACTAGCGGGGGGTTTAAAGATACGCAGTATTTT,CASSSPTSGGFKDTQYF
TRBJ1-2,.,TRBV19,.,TGTGCCAGTAGAAAAAGAAGGTTGCGGGGCTTAAACTATGGCTACACCTTC,CASRKRRLRGLNYGYTF
TRBJ1-2,.,TRBV28,few,TGTGCCAGCAGTTTGGATGCCAGGGCCGGCGGCTACACCTTC,CASSLDARAGGYTF
TRBJ1-2,.,TRBV30,.,TGTGCCTGGAGTCTCAAATCACTAAGTAACTATGGCTACACCTTC,CAWSLKSLSNYGYTF
TRBJ2-1,.,TRBV9,.,TGTGCCAGCAGCCTATCCGGGGGTAGCGGAGTCGGGAATGAGCAGTTCTTC,CASSLSGGSGVGNEQFF
TRBJ2-7,TRBD2,TRBV7-9,.,TGTGCCAGCAGCCTAGAGCGGGAGGTCTCCTACGAGCAGTACTTC,CASSLEREVSYEQYF
TRBJ2-7,TRBD2,TRBV28,few,TGTGCCAGCAGTTACAGTAGCGGGAGTACTTACGAGCAGTACTTC,CASSYSSGSTYEQYF
TRBJ2-3,.,TRBV5-1,.,TGCGCCAGCATGTCGGAGGTTGCTACGCAGTATTTT,CASMSEVATQYF
TRBJ2-7,.,TRBV6-6,.,TGTGCCAGCATGGGAGGATACGAGCAGTACTTC,CASMGGYEQYF
TRBJ2-1,TRBD2,TRBV25-1,.,TGTGCCAGCAAGCGCGGGAGCACTGAGCAGTTCTTC,CASKRGSTEQFF
TRBJ2-7,TRBD1,TRBV18,.,TGTGCCAGCTCCCAAACAGGGGGTTTGAACGAGCAGTACTTC,CASSQTGGLNEQYF
TRBJ2-3,.,TRBV9,.,TGTGCCAGCAGCTCCACCGGGACTAGCACAGATACGCAGTATTTT,CASSSTGTSTDTQYF
TRBJ1-5,TRBD1,TRBV7-8,.,TGTGCCAGCAGCTTAGTCGCGGCACAGGGGAACAATCAGCCCCAGCATTTT,CASSLVAAQGNNQPQHF
TRBJ2-1,TRBD2,TRBV30,.,TGTGCCTGGAGTCGTCCGGGACTAGCGGGGCAGCAGTTCTTC,CAWSRPGLAGQQFF
TRBJ2-1,TRBD2,TRBV28,.,TGTGCCAGCAGTTCAAGGACTAGCGGGATATGTTTCTTC,CASSSRTSGICFF
TRBJ1-1,.,TRBV6-5,.,TGTGCCAGCAGTTCCAGGTTGAACACTGAAGCTTTCTTT,CASSSRLNTEAFF
TRBJ1-3,.,TRBV18,.,TGTGCCAGCTCAGCTCGGGCGGGATCTGGAAACACCATATATTTT,CASSARAGSGNTIYF
TRBJ1-6,TRBD1,TRBV6-5,.,TGTGCCAGCAGTTATCAGAGCACAGGGGTTTCACCCCTCCACTTT,CASSYQSTGVSPLHF
TRBJ1-2,TRBD1,TRBV6-6,.,TGTGCCAGCAGCCGAACTAGGACAGGGAATAATGGCTACACCTTC,CASSRTRTGNNGYTF
TRBJ1-2,.,TRBV4-3,.,TGCGCCAGCAGCCAAGGTTTGAGGGACAAGACTGGCTACACCTTC,CASSQGLRDKTGYTF
TRBJ2-5,.,TRBV6-5,.,TGTGCCAGCAGTTACTCGAGAAACAGGGAGACCCAGTACTTC,CASSYSRNRETQYF
TRBJ2-1,TRBD2,TRBV4-1,.,TGCGCCAGCAGCCAAGAAATCGAGCGGGAGGTCCACAATGAGCAGTTCTTC,CASSQEIEREVHNEQFF
TRBJ1-1,.,TRBV30,.,TGTGCCTGGAGTGTGGGAGTGGTCACTGAAGCTTTCTTT,CAWSVGVVTEAFF
TRBJ2-1,TRBD2,TRBV6-5,.,TGTGCCAGCAGTTATCGACTAGCGGAAGGGGAAGAGCAGTTCTTC,CASSYRLAEGEEQFF
TRBJ1-2,.,TRBV19,.,TGTGCCAGCAGAAGAACATCCACCAGTGCTGGCTACACCTTC,CASRRTSTSAGYTF
TRBJ1-5,.,TRBV6-5,.,TGTGCCAGCAGTTACTCGGACAGCCCTAATCAGCCCCAGCATTTT,CASSYSDSPNQPQHF
TRBJ2-7,TRBD1,TRBV10-3,.,TGTGCCATCCGGGACAGTCATACCTACGAGCAGTACTTC,CAIRDSHTYEQYF
TRBJ2-1,TRBD2,TRBV9,.,TGTGCCAGCAGCCCTAGCGGGAGAGAACACAATGAGCAGTTCTTC,CASSPSGREHNEQFF
TRBJ2-7,.,TRBV28,.,TGTGCCAGCAGCTCCCGGGGGGCTTCTTACTACGAGCAGTACTTC,CASSSRGASYYEQYF
TRBJ2-1,TRBD2,TRBV10-3,few,TGTGCCATCAGCTACAGCGACCTAGCGGGGGGAGTCTACAATGAGCAGTTCTTC,CAISYSDLAGGVYNEQFF
TRBJ2-3,TRBD2,TRBV6-5,.,TGTGCCAGCAGTTACTCGACCGGGGGGGCCGGGGATACGCAGTATTTT,CASSYSTGGAGDTQYF